These T cell receptor beta chains were read from a single sample in a study of blood T cell repertoires in COVID-19. Clones were sequenced by immunoSEQ multiplex PCR, and TCRdb holds only the in-frame ones, with some missing. The profile shows some 190,000 clones, 82% of them singletons. The sequenced material came from peripheral blood. Receptors originate from an elderly woman with active or convalescent COVID-19. Each CDR3 is given with its conserved first and last residue. The order of the fields is J gene, clone size, V gene, CDR3 length, D gene, CDR3 DNA, CDR3 protein. A D gene is named only where the DNA matches it firmly. Only some rows state a clone size, as once, few, many or a class for expanded clones.

J: TRBJ1-1; size: once; V: TRBV6-5; length: 14; D: NA; DNA: TGTGCCAGCAGTTACTCGGGAGCGACCACTGAAGCTTTCTTT; CDR3: CASSYSGATTEAFF
J: TRBJ2-7; size: NA; V: TRBV7-9; length: 13; D: NA; DNA: TGTGCCAGCAGCTGGGTTGCGGGTGGCGAGCAGTACTTC; CDR3: CASSWVAGGEQYF
J: TRBJ1-4; size: NA; V: TRBV5-1; length: 13; D: NA; DNA: TGCGCCAGCAGCTTGAACCCGGGTGAAAAACTGTTTTTT; CDR3: CASSLNPGEKLFF
J: TRBJ2-2; size: NA; V: TRBV3-1/TRBV3-2; length: 15; D: TRBD2; DNA: TGTGCCAGCAGCCCCCGACTAGCGGTAACCGGGGAGCTGTTTTTT; CDR3: CASSPRLAVTGELFF
J: TRBJ1-2; size: once; V: TRBV18; length: 14; D: NA; DNA: TGTGCCAGCTCACCAGAAGGTGGGAGCTATGGCTACACCTTC; CDR3: CASSPEGGSYGYTF
J: TRBJ1-2; size: NA; V: TRBV7-9; length: 12; D: NA; DNA: TGTGCCAGCAGCTTAGCGACAGCAGGCTACACCTTC; CDR3: CASSLATAGYTF
J: TRBJ1-4; size: NA; V: TRBV7-3; length: 13; D: NA; DNA: TGTGCCAGCAGCTTAACGACTGGTGGAAAACTGTTTTTT; CDR3: CASSLTTGGKLFF
J: TRBJ2-3; size: NA; V: TRBV9; length: 15; D: TRBD1; DNA: TGTGCCAGCAGCGCCGGGGACAGGGGGGCAGATACGCAGTATTTT; CDR3: CASSAGDRGADTQYF
J: TRBJ1-2; size: NA; V: TRBV6-5; length: 14; D: TRBD1; DNA: TGTGCCAGCAGCCCGGACAGGGGCAACTATGGCTACACCTTC; CDR3: CASSPDRGNYGYTF
J: TRBJ2-7; size: NA; V: TRBV28; length: 14; D: NA; DNA: TGTGCCAGCAGTAAAGTCCAGGATCCCTACGAGCAGTACTTC; CDR3: CASSKVQDPYEQYF
J: TRBJ1-3; size: NA; V: TRBV5-1; length: 14; D: NA; DNA: TGCGCCAGCAGCTTGGCAGGATATGGAAACACCATATATTTT; CDR3: CASSLAGYGNTIYF
J: TRBJ2-7; size: NA; V: TRBV28; length: 13; D: NA; DNA: TGTGCCAGCAGTACTAAAAATCCCTACGAGCAGTACTTC; CDR3: CASSTKNPYEQYF
J: TRBJ1-2; size: NA; V: TRBV28; length: 15; D: TRBD1; DNA: TGTGCCAGCAGGCGACAGGGGGCCGAACTCTATGGCTACACCTTC; CDR3: CASRRQGAELYGYTF
J: TRBJ2-3; size: NA; V: TRBV18; length: 15; D: NA; DNA: TGTGCCAGCTCACCACGGAGCCCTAGCACAGATACGCAGTATTTT; CDR3: CASSPRSPSTDTQYF
J: TRBJ1-5; size: NA; V: TRBV9; length: 18; D: NA; DNA: TGTGCCAGCAGGGCGGAGATGTGGCGGGGAGAGAGCAATCAGCCCCAGCATTTT; CDR3: CASRAEMWRGESNQPQHF
J: TRBJ1-6; size: NA; V: TRBV2; length: 14; D: NA; DNA: TGTGCCAGCAGTCTTAACAGGGATAATTCACCCCTCCACTTT; CDR3: CASSLNRDNSPLHF
J: TRBJ1-2; size: few; V: TRBV19; length: 15; D: TRBD1; DNA: TGTGCCAGTAGGGACAGGGACAGGGGATGGCGGGGCTACACCTTC; CDR3: CASRDRDRGWRGYTF
J: TRBJ1-2; size: NA; V: TRBV7-9; length: 12; D: TRBD1; DNA: TGTGCCAGCAGCCCCACAGGGGAAGGCTACACCTTC; CDR3: CASSPTGEGYTF
J: TRBJ2-1; size: NA; V: TRBV12-2; length: 16; D: NA; DNA: TGTGCAAGTCGCTTAGTAGCCCGCCTGGAGGTGTATGAGCAGTTCTTC; CDR3: CASRLVARLEVYEQFF
J: TRBJ2-1; size: NA; V: TRBV19; length: 18; D: TRBD2; DNA: TGTGCCAGTACTCTCAGGCCCCAGCGGGAGGGGTCCTACAATGAGCAGTTCTTC; CDR3: CASTLRPQREGSYNEQFF